Following are 20 T cell receptor beta chains from one sample sequenced in a study of blood T cell repertoires in COVID-19. Data came from immunoSEQ multiplex PCR; TCRdb stores just in-frame clones and leaves some out. Seen here are about 290,000 clones, 85% observed once, and the top ten hold around 4.2%. The sequencing input was peripheral blood. These receptors came from a woman aged 45-60 years with active or convalescent COVID-19.

This rearrangement joins TRBV2 to TRBJ2-1; 9 nucleotides agree with TRBD1. Germline V gene data show CDR1 as SNHLY and CDR2 as FYNNEI. Germline trimming cut 6 bases from V and 2 bases from J; bases unmatched to any gene: 2. This CDR3 contains 14 residues. This CDR3 is CASRGQGTYNEQFF. In nucleotides, the CDR3 is TGTGCCAGCAGGGGACAGGGAACCTACAATGAGCAGTTCTTC.

Only a few counts were recorded for this clone. The chain recombines TRBV7-9 with TRBJ2-1, with 7 bases identical to TRBD2. Germline V gives CDR1 SEHNR, CDR2 FQNEAQ (reference sequence). The CDR3 extends over 16 amino acids. V lost 5 bases and J lost 10; bases outside the gene matches: 17. CDR3 in amino acids: CASSLIASGPAGEQFF. Written as DNA, the CDR3 is TGTGCCAGCAGCCTAATCGCTAGCGGCCCCGCGGGCGAGCAGTTCTTC.

The rearrangement links TRBV15 to TRBJ2-1; 8 bases are shared with TRBD2. The CDR3 spans 16 residues. CDR1 is LNHNV and CDR2 is YYDKDF in the germline V gene (reference sequence). Germline trimming cut 2 bases from V and 8 bases from J; bases unmatched to any gene: 11. The CDR3 region is CATSRLSGLVDDEQFF. For the CDR3, the DNA is TGTGCCACCAGCAGATTATCGGGACTAGTGGACGATGAGCAGTTCTTC.

The gene calls are TRBV4-1 and TRBJ1-4, with 9 bases aligning to TRBD1. V lost 0 bases to trimming and J lost 0 bases; unmatched junction nucleotides: 8. This CDR3 comprises 19 residues. CDR1 is MGHRA and CDR2 is YSYEKL in the germline V gene. The CDR3 DNA is TGCGCCAGCAGCCAAGAAGGTAACAGGGGGCCCGCAACTAATGAAAAACTGTTTTTT. Translating gives CASSQEGNRGPATNEKLFF.

The rearrangement uses TRBV23-1 and TRBJ1-6; TRBD1 matches 8 bases. TRBV23-1 is placed among ORFs of uncertain function. The CDR3 runs to 17 residues. V was clipped by 8 bases and J by 0 bases; unmatched bases: 9. Here the CDR3 reads CASLAQGAFSYNSPLHF. DNA for the CDR3: TGCGCCAGCTTGGCGCAGGGGGCTTTCTCCTATAATTCACCCCTCCACTTT.

The rearrangement uses TRBV12-5 and TRBJ1-2, with 7 bases that match TRBD1. The V segment lost 0 bases and the J segment 10 bases; nucleotides outside the gene matches: 5. The CDR3 consists of 13 residues. The germline V gene encodes CDR1 LGHNT and CDR2 FRNRAP. CDR3 residues: CASGLVGGLIYTF. Here the CDR3 DNA reads TGTGCTAGTGGTTTGGTAGGGGGCCTTATCTACACCTTC.

CDR3 loop: CASRRGLMFDEQYF. The CDR3 nucleotides are TGTGCCAGCAGGAGAGGGTTGATGTTCGACGAGCAGTACTTC. The chain links TRBV25-1 to TRBJ2-7; perhaps TRBD2 as D (5 bases). Germline-derived CDR1 and CDR2 are MGHDK and SYGVNS. The CDR3 length is 14 residues. V was shortened by 6 bases and J by 5 bases, with 17 bases between the two germline ends.

This clone was found once. The chain links TRBV2 to TRBJ2-3; D may be TRBD2 (5 bases). The germline V and J ends were trimmed by 7 bases and 2 bases, with 10 bases remaining between them. This CDR3 spans 13 amino acids. CDR1 is SNHLY, CDR2 FYNNEI, per germline. The CDR3 protein is CASTGGYTDTQYF. CDR3 sequence (DNA): TGTGCCAGCACTGGAGGCTACACAGATACGCAGTATTTT.

The chain combines TRBV6-2 or TRBV6-3 with TRBJ2-1; 14 bases align to TRBD2. With 5 bases clipped from V and 8 bases from J, the junction kept 5 bases outside the gene matches. The germline V gene encodes CDR1 MNHEY and CDR2 SVGEGT. The CDR3 runs 15 residues. This CDR3 reads CASSPRLAGGDEQFF. CDR3 nucleotide sequence: TGTGCCAGCAGTCCACGACTAGCGGGAGGGGATGAGCAGTTCTTC.

The rearrangement joins TRBV3-1 (or the pseudogene TRBV3-2) to TRBJ2-3; a possible D gene is TRBD1 (6 bases). V lost 3 bases, J lost 3 bases, and 10 bases lay in between. The CDR3 runs to 14 residues. Germline V gene data show CDR1 as LGHDT and CDR2 as YNNKEL (reference sequence). CDR3 residues: CASSHRGETDTQYF. The CDR3 DNA is TGTGCCAGCAGCCACAGGGGAGAAACAGATACGCAGTATTTT.

Points on this clone: The junction does not match germline at one end; this may be a read error. The rearrangement links TRBV7-9 to TRBJ2-7; 7 nucleotides line up with TRBD2. Germline-derived CDR1 and CDR2 are SEHNR and FQNEAQ (reference sequence). The CDR3 consists of 14 residues. CDR3 coding DNA: TGTGCCAGCAGCATAGCTAGCGGACCATACGAGCAGTACTTC. This codes for CASSIASGPYEQYF. Full variable domain (remainder filled in from reference TRBV7-9 and TRBJ2-7): DTGVSQNPRHKITKRGQNVTFRCDPISEHNRLYWYRQTLGQGPEFLTYFQNEAQLEKSRLLSDRFSAERPKGSFSTLEIQRTEQGDSAMYLCASSIASGPYEQYFGPGTRLTVT.

The genes are TRBV6-5 and TRBJ2-5; TRBD1 agrees at 9 bases. V dropped 5 bases and J dropped 5; count of bases not matched to a gene: 6. CDR3 length: 14 amino acids. Germline CDR1 reads MNHEY; CDR2 reads SVGAGI. CDR3 residues: CASSRPGQGETQYF. The CDR3 DNA follows: TGTGCCAGCAGTAGACCGGGACAGGGCGAGACCCAGTACTTC.

This chain joins TRBV18 and TRBJ2-1, with TRBD1 matching 8 bases. Germline loops: CDR1 KGHSH, CDR2 LQKENI. J gave up 2 bases and V 6 bases, and 6 bases lay outside the gene matches. The CDR3 totals 15 residues. The CDR3 region has the DNA TGTGCCAGCTCGTCGACAGGGGTTCCCTACAATGAGCAGTTCTTC. Translation gives CASSSTGVPYNEQFF. Combining the CDR3 with reference TRBV18 and TRBJ2-1 gives the whole variable domain NAGVMQNPRHLVRRRGQEARLRCSPMKGHSHVYWYRQLPEEGLKFMVYLQKENIIDESGMPKERFSAEFPKEGPSILRIQQVVRGDSAAYFCASSSTGVPYNEQFFGPGTRLTVL.

V and J are TRBV30 and TRBJ1-6; D not certain. Trimming removed 1 base from V and 9 bases from J, with 13 bases in between. The CDR3 runs 14 residues. CDR1 GTSNPN and CDR2 SVGIG come from the germline V gene (reference sequence). The CDR3 loop is CAWSEHSSGSPLHF. The CDR3 bases are TGTGCCTGGAGTGAACACAGTTCCGGTTCACCCCTCCACTTT.

Regarding this clone: Other DNA sequences in the same sample also yield this CDR3. The rearrangement links TRBV5-1 to TRBJ2-3; the D gene is possibly TRBD1 (5 bases). This CDR3 is 16 amino acids long. The germline gives CDR1 SGHRS, CDR2 YFSETQ. Trimming cost V 0 bases and J 2 bases, with 13 bases left between them. The CDR3 protein is CASSLGSTAITDTQYF. The CDR3 DNA sequence: TGCGCCAGCAGCTTGGGTTCGACAGCCATCACAGATACGCAGTATTTT.

The count of this clone is one. The CDR3 spells CASSLGYSGANVLTF. CDR3 DNA sequence: TGTGCCAGCAGCTTAGGCTACTCTGGGGCCAACGTCCTGACTTTC. The V call is TRBV7-8, the J call TRBJ2-6; D not resolved. CDR3 length: 15 amino acids. V was clipped by 1 base and J by 0 bases, with 4 bases between them. Germline CDR1 and CDR2: SGHVS and FQNEAQ.

The J gene is TRBJ1-2, the V gene TRBV9; tentatively, D is TRBD1 (5 bases). The ends were cut back, 0 bases at V and 1 base at J, with 13 bases in the middle. In germline, CDR1 is SGDLS, CDR2 YYNGEE. CDR3 length: 16 residues. The CDR3, as DNA: TGTGCCAGCAGCGTAGCTCTGGGGGGGAGTAACTATGGCTACACCTTC. Protein: CASSVALGGSNYGYTF.

This sequence joins TRBV3-1 (or the pseudogene TRBV3-2) and TRBJ1-2, with D uncertain. The CDR3 has 13 residues. Germline V gives CDR1 LGHDT, CDR2 YNNKEL (reference sequence). The V end lost 4 bases, the J end lost 7 bases, and 13 bases lay between the germline ends. CDR3 residues: CASSPRGSSGYTF. The CDR3 DNA sequence: TGTGCCAGCAGCCCGCGCGGGAGCTCTGGCTACACCTTC.

The J gene is TRBJ2-5, the V gene TRBV7-9, with TRBD1 as a possible D gene (5 bases). Trimming took off 6 bases at V and 5 bases at J, with 16 bases between the two ends. Germline-derived CDR1 and CDR2 are SEHNR and FQNEAQ (reference sequence). The CDR3 consists of 14 residues. CDR3 in amino acids: CASRSTKGAETQYF. The CDR3 DNA sequence: TGTGCCAGCAGGAGTACTAAAGGGGCGGAGACCCAGTACTTC.

The genes are TRBV21-1 and TRBJ1-5; the D call of TRBD1 is as the table states it, not checked on the DNA. TRBV21-1 is a listed pseudogene. This CDR3 contains 15 residues. The CDR3 protein is CASSRSIQGYQPQHF. As DNA, the CDR3 is TGTGCCAGCAGCAGGTCGATTCAGGGGTATCAGCCCCAGCATTTT.